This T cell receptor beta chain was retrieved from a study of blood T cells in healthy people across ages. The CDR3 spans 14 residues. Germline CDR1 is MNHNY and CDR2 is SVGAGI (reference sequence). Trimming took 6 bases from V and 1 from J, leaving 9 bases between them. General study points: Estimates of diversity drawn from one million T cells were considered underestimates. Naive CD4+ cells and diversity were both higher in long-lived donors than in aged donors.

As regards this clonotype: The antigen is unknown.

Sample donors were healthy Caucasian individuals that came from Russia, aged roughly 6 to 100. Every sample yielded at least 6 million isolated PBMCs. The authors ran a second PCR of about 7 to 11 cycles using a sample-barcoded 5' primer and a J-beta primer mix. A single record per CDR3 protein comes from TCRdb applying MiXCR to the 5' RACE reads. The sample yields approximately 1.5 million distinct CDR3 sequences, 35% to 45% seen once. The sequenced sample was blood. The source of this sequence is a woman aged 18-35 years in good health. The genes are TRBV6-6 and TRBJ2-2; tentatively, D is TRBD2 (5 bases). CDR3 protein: CASRLEENTGELFF. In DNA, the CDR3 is TGTGCCAGCAGACTAGAGGAGAACACCGGGGAGCTGTTTTTT.